The rows below give T cell receptor beta chains drawn from one sample of a study of blood T cell repertoires in COVID-19. The table came from immunoSEQ multiplex PCR; TCRdb's copy has only in-frame clones and leaves some out. The data hold over 100,000 clones, with about 81% observed a single time. The specimen was peripheral blood. These receptors all come from a man in his 70s with acute or convalescent COVID-19. CDR3s include the opening cysteine and the closing phenylalanine or tryptophan. D genes are given only for firm matches. The size of a clone is reported for some rows only, either as once, few or many, or as a class for expanded clones.

len: 11; abundance: -; d_gene: -; v_gene: TRBV20-1; j_gene: TRBJ1-2; CDR3nt: TGCAGTGCTAAACGGTTCTATGGCTACACCTTC; CDR3aa: CSAKRFYGYTF
len: 15; abundance: -; d_gene: -; v_gene: TRBV5-1; j_gene: TRBJ1-2; CDR3nt: TGCGCCAGCAGCTTGGTGGCGGACATTAACTATGGCTACACCTTC; CDR3aa: CASSLVADINYGYTF
len: 14; abundance: -; d_gene: -; v_gene: TRBV29-1; j_gene: TRBJ1-2; CDR3nt: TGCAGCGTTGAAGATCTGGGCCGGGGCTATGGCTACACCTTC; CDR3aa: CSVEDLGRGYGYTF
len: 12; abundance: -; d_gene: -; v_gene: TRBV6-1; j_gene: TRBJ1-5; CDR3nt: TGTGCCAGCAGTGAAGGGGTGAGGGCCCAGCATTTT; CDR3aa: CASSEGVRAQHF
len: 14; abundance: once; d_gene: -; v_gene: TRBV28; j_gene: TRBJ1-6; CDR3nt: TGTGCCAGCAACGGGTTGTCCTATAATTCACCCCTCCACTTT; CDR3aa: CASNGLSYNSPLHF
len: 17; abundance: -; d_gene: -; v_gene: TRBV28; j_gene: TRBJ1-2; CDR3nt: TGTGCCAGCATCCTCCCAAAAGCTCCGGCAGGCTACTATGGCTACACCTTC; CDR3aa: CASILPKAPAGYYGYTF
len: 15; abundance: -; d_gene: TRBD1; v_gene: TRBV27; j_gene: TRBJ2-3; CDR3nt: TGTGCCAGCAGTACATCGACAGGGCGCACAGATACGCAGTATTTT; CDR3aa: CASSTSTGRTDTQYF
len: 13; abundance: -; d_gene: -; v_gene: TRBV28; j_gene: TRBJ2-2; CDR3nt: TGTGCCAGCAGTTTACTAAACACCGGGGAGCTGTTTTTT; CDR3aa: CASSLLNTGELFF
len: 15; abundance: -; d_gene: TRBD2; v_gene: TRBV6-5; j_gene: TRBJ2-2; CDR3nt: TGTGCCAGCAGTTACGCGGGGGGCGCGGTCGGGGAGCTGTTTTTT; CDR3aa: CASSYAGGAVGELFF
len: 13; abundance: -; d_gene: -; v_gene: TRBV6-5; j_gene: TRBJ2-7; CDR3nt: TGTGCCAGCAGTTACCCGGCGGCCTACGAGCAGTACTTC; CDR3aa: CASSYPAAYEQYF
len: 12; abundance: -; d_gene: -; v_gene: TRBV20-1; j_gene: TRBJ1-2; CDR3nt: TGCAGTGCTAGTGAACAGAACTATGGCTACACCTTC; CDR3aa: CSASEQNYGYTF
len: 16; abundance: -; d_gene: -; v_gene: TRBV2; j_gene: TRBJ1-6; CDR3nt: TGTGCCAGCTGTAGGGGACTCCTCTCCTATAATTCACCCCTCCACTTT; CDR3aa: CASCRGLLSYNSPLHF
len: 14; abundance: -; d_gene: -; v_gene: TRBV7-3; j_gene: TRBJ1-1; CDR3nt: TGTGCCAGCAGCCCAACTTCCATGAACACTGAAGCTTTCTTT; CDR3aa: CASSPTSMNTEAFF
len: 15; abundance: -; d_gene: -; v_gene: TRBV19; j_gene: TRBJ2-1; CDR3nt: TGTGCCAGTACCCCCTGGGTAAGCGGCCGAGGTGAGCAGTTCTTC; CDR3aa: CASTPWVSGRGEQFF
len: 13; abundance: -; d_gene: -; v_gene: TRBV12-3/TRBV12-4; j_gene: TRBJ2-2; CDR3nt: TGTGCCAGCAGCCTACAGGGAACCGGGGAGCTGTTTTTT; CDR3aa: CASSLQGTGELFF
len: 12; abundance: once; d_gene: -; v_gene: TRBV7-9; j_gene: TRBJ1-5; CDR3nt: TGTGCCAGCAGCACCCTATCCCAGCCCCAGCATTTT; CDR3aa: CASSTLSQPQHF
len: 15; abundance: -; d_gene: TRBD1; v_gene: TRBV6-5; j_gene: TRBJ1-1; CDR3nt: TGTGCCAGCAGTCCCTTGGGACAGGGGAACACTGAAGCTTTCTTT; CDR3aa: CASSPLGQGNTEAFF
len: 15; abundance: -; d_gene: TRBD1; v_gene: TRBV19; j_gene: TRBJ1-1; CDR3nt: TGTGCCAGTAGTACGACAGGGGTTTGGGGCACTGAAGCTTTCTTT; CDR3aa: CASSTTGVWGTEAFF
len: 14; abundance: -; d_gene: -; v_gene: TRBV10-2; j_gene: TRBJ1-1; CDR3nt: TGCGCCAGCAGTAGTGGGGCTCTGAACACTGAAGCTTTCTTT; CDR3aa: CASSSGALNTEAFF
len: 15; abundance: -; d_gene: TRBD1; v_gene: TRBV5-4; j_gene: TRBJ1-1; CDR3nt: TGTGCCAGCAGCTTGGTTTCACAGGGGGCCCCTGAAGCTTTCTTT; CDR3aa: CASSLVSQGAPEAFF
len: 12; abundance: -; d_gene: TRBD1; v_gene: TRBV12-3/TRBV12-4; j_gene: TRBJ2-7; CDR3nt: TGTGCCAGCAAAACAGGGGGCTTCGAGCAGTACTTC; CDR3aa: CASKTGGFEQYF
len: 13; abundance: -; d_gene: -; v_gene: TRBV11-2; j_gene: TRBJ2-2; CDR3nt: TGTGCCAGCAGCTTAGCGGGGGTCGGGGAGCTGTTTTTT; CDR3aa: CASSLAGVGELFF
len: 16; abundance: -; d_gene: -; v_gene: TRBV28; j_gene: TRBJ1-1; CDR3nt: TGTGCCAGCAGATCGTTTAGCGCGAGTTCGAACACTGAAGCTTTCTTT; CDR3aa: CASRSFSASSNTEAFF
len: 12; abundance: -; d_gene: -; v_gene: TRBV3-1/TRBV3-2; j_gene: TRBJ1-1; CDR3nt: TGTGCCAGCAGCCGGCTGGACACTGAAGCTTTCTTT; CDR3aa: CASSRLDTEAFF
len: 16; abundance: -; d_gene: -; v_gene: TRBV27; j_gene: TRBJ1-4; CDR3nt: TGTGCCAGCAGTTACCGCCCGAGTTCAACTAATGAAAAACTGTTTTTT; CDR3aa: CASSYRPSSTNEKLFF
len: 16; abundance: -; d_gene: TRBD1; v_gene: TRBV3-1/TRBV3-2; j_gene: TRBJ1-2; CDR3nt: TGTGCCAGCAGCCAAAACTCGGGACAGCTAATCTATGGCTACACCTTC; CDR3aa: CASSQNSGQLIYGYTF
len: 15; abundance: -; d_gene: -; v_gene: TRBV4-1; j_gene: TRBJ1-5; CDR3nt: TGCGCCAGCAGCCCTACTGGGGCCCGGAATCAGCCCCAGCATTTT; CDR3aa: CASSPTGARNQPQHF
len: 15; abundance: once; d_gene: TRBD2; v_gene: TRBV28; j_gene: TRBJ2-2; CDR3nt: TGTGCCAGCAGTCCTGGGACTAGCGACACCGGGGAGCTGTTTTTT; CDR3aa: CASSPGTSDTGELFF
len: 15; abundance: once; d_gene: -; v_gene: TRBV18; j_gene: TRBJ1-1; CDR3nt: TGTGCCAGCTCACCGCTGGCCCCCTCGAACACTGAAGCTTTCTTT; CDR3aa: CASSPLAPSNTEAFF
len: 15; abundance: few; d_gene: -; v_gene: TRBV28; j_gene: TRBJ2-5; CDR3nt: TGTGCCAGCAGTCCGATTACAGGAACCCAAGAGACCCAGTACTTC; CDR3aa: CASSPITGTQETQYF
len: 15; abundance: -; d_gene: -; v_gene: TRBV2; j_gene: TRBJ2-2; CDR3nt: TGTGCCAGCAGTGATGGACAGACGAACACCGGGGAGCTGTTTTTT; CDR3aa: CASSDGQTNTGELFF
len: 12; abundance: -; d_gene: -; v_gene: TRBV7-2; j_gene: TRBJ2-7; CDR3nt: TGTGCCAGCAGCCCGGAAGGGGGAGAGCAGTACTTC; CDR3aa: CASSPEGGEQYF
len: 14; abundance: once; d_gene: TRBD2; v_gene: TRBV15; j_gene: TRBJ2-7; CDR3nt: TGTGCCACCAGCAGAGACACTAGCGCCTACGAGCAGTACTTC; CDR3aa: CATSRDTSAYEQYF
len: 13; abundance: -; d_gene: -; v_gene: TRBV5-1; j_gene: TRBJ1-1; CDR3nt: TGCGCCAGCAGCCGTGACATAAACACTGAAGCTTTCTTT; CDR3aa: CASSRDINTEAFF
len: 14; abundance: few; d_gene: TRBD1; v_gene: TRBV11-2; j_gene: TRBJ1-1; CDR3nt: TGTGCCAGCACCGCACAGGGGGCGAACACTGAAGCTTTCTTT; CDR3aa: CASTAQGANTEAFF
len: 14; abundance: -; d_gene: -; v_gene: TRBV16; j_gene: TRBJ1-6; CDR3nt: TGTGCCAGCAGCCAATACGCGGGCAATTCACCCCTCCACTTT; CDR3aa: CASSQYAGNSPLHF
len: 13; abundance: -; d_gene: -; v_gene: TRBV7-3; j_gene: TRBJ2-1; CDR3nt: TGTGCCAGCAGCATCACAGGGAGCGATGAGCAGTTCTTC; CDR3aa: CASSITGSDEQFF
len: 13; abundance: -; d_gene: -; v_gene: TRBV20-1; j_gene: TRBJ2-3; CDR3nt: TGCAGTGCTAGTTTCCGGGATGGAGGTGGGCAGTATTTT; CDR3aa: CSASFRDGGGQYF
len: 15; abundance: -; d_gene: TRBD1; v_gene: TRBV24-1; j_gene: TRBJ1-5; CDR3nt: TGTGCCACCAGTGGGGAGACAGGGGGCAATCAGCCCCAGCATTTT; CDR3aa: CATSGETGGNQPQHF
len: 11; abundance: -; d_gene: -; v_gene: TRBV2; j_gene: TRBJ1-5; CDR3nt: TGTGCCAGCAGTGACTCGGGAAACCAGCATTTT; CDR3aa: CASSDSGNQHF
len: 12; abundance: few; d_gene: -; v_gene: TRBV7-2; j_gene: TRBJ2-7; CDR3nt: TGTGCCAGCAGCTTCGAGGGTGCCGAGCAGTACTTC; CDR3aa: CASSFEGAEQYF
len: 13; abundance: -; d_gene: TRBD1; v_gene: TRBV7-9; j_gene: TRBJ2-7; CDR3nt: TGTGCCAGCAGCCCAGGGACAGGTCCGGGGCAGTACTTC; CDR3aa: CASSPGTGPGQYF
len: 14; abundance: -; d_gene: TRBD1; v_gene: TRBV6-2/TRBV6-3; j_gene: TRBJ2-3; CDR3nt: TGTGCCAGCAGTCTAGGGGGCTCCACAGATACGCAGTATTTT; CDR3aa: CASSLGGSTDTQYF
len: 14; abundance: -; d_gene: TRBD1; v_gene: TRBV29-1; j_gene: TRBJ2-7; CDR3nt: TGCAGCGTTGATTTGGCAGGGGGCGGCTACGAGCAGTACTTC; CDR3aa: CSVDLAGGGYEQYF
len: 14; abundance: -; d_gene: -; v_gene: TRBV27; j_gene: TRBJ1-2; CDR3nt: TGTGCCAGCAGTTCCCGGCAGGGCCATTATGGCTACACCTTC; CDR3aa: CASSSRQGHYGYTF
len: 12; abundance: -; d_gene: -; v_gene: TRBV12-3/TRBV12-4; j_gene: TRBJ1-1; CDR3nt: TGTGCCAGCAGTCTATATGAGACTGAAGCTTTCTTT; CDR3aa: CASSLYETEAFF
len: 16; abundance: few; d_gene: -; v_gene: TRBV10-1; j_gene: TRBJ1-5; CDR3nt: TGCGCCAGCAGTGAGTCGGAACAACGGGTCAATCAGCCCCAGCATTTT; CDR3aa: CASSESEQRVNQPQHF
len: 19; abundance: -; d_gene: TRBD1; v_gene: TRBV5-1; j_gene: TRBJ1-5; CDR3nt: TGCGCCAGCAGCTACCACATTAAACGGGACAGCACCAGCAATCAGCCCCAGCATTTT; CDR3aa: CASSYHIKRDSTSNQPQHF